This TCR beta chain originates from a study of blood T cell repertoires in COVID-19. The method was immunoSEQ multiplex PCR; TCRdb's version includes in-frame clones alone and lacks a portion of them. The sample consists of 200,000 to 300,000 clones, approximately 88% of them appearing once. Germline CDR1 and CDR2: SGDLS and YYNGEE. The CDR3 has 13 amino acids. With 7 bases removed from V and 5 bases from J, the gap between germline ends came to 12 bases. Participant reports of clinical history set cohort assignment. Sequenced material: PBMCs or T cells enriched from blood (not recorded which). The source of this sequence is a woman in her 40s with acute COVID-19. The chain links TRBV9 to TRBJ2-2; the D gene is possibly TRBD2 (6 bases). Here the CDR3 DNA reads TGTGCCAGCCGCTATGGAGGGACCGGGGAGCTGTTTTTT. Translated: CASRYGGTGELFF.